The sample holds one count of the clone carrying this TCR beta chain. This CDR3 is built from 16 residues. CDR1 SGHAT and CDR2 FQNNGV come from the germline V gene. The J segment lost 4 bases and the V segment lost 6 bases, leaving 8 bases of the junction unmatched. The sample comes from a study of blood T cell repertoires in COVID-19. Study-wide background: COVID-19 samples from acute and convalescent phases originated in the United States, Italy and Spain.

Original processing methods: Reference gene primer amplification gave nucleated cell count estimates. Using immunoSEQ multiplex PCR, the repertoire was profiled, and TCRdb retains in-frame clones only, with some absent. V and J calls and clone size are as listed in that table; D and trimming were resolved from the DNA. The table records about 270,000 clones, roughly 84% of them present only once. The genes are TRBV11-2 and TRBJ2-1; 11 bases line up with TRBD2. The source is a woman aged 18 to 35 with acute or convalescent COVID-19. Sequencing input: peripheral blood. For the CDR3, the DNA is TGTGCCAGCAGGTCACCCGGGACTAGCGGTTACAATGAGCAGTTCTTC. Encoded protein: CASRSPGTSGYNEQFF.